The 27 T cell receptor beta chains reported below all come from one sample, sequenced in a study of PD-L1 blockade in urothelial cancer. TCRdb's table, derived via immunoSEQ multiplex PCR, lists solely in-frame clones and lacks some. The sample gives fewer than 30,000 clones, 84% of which show up once; roughly 8.8% is in the top ten. Specimen: PBMCs, collected around atezolizumab (anti-PD-L1) treatment. These receptors originate from a man between 65 and 85 years old with urothelial cancer.

The rearrangement uses TRBV28 and TRBJ1-4; 8 bases align to TRBD1. Germline V CDR1 and CDR2: MDHEN, SYDVKM. J gave up 5 bases and V 8 bases, and 7 bases lay outside the gene matches. The CDR3 spans 14 residues. This CDR3 is CASFGGQENEKLFF. As DNA, the CDR3 is TGTGCCAGCTTCGGGGGACAGGAAAATGAAAAACTGTTTTTT. The whole variable domain, filled in from reference TRBV28 and TRBJ1-4, reads DVKVTQSSRYLVKRTGEKVFLECVQDMDHENMFWYRQDPGLGLRLIYFSYDVKMKEKGDIPEGYSVSREKKERFSLILESASTNQTSMYLCASFGGQENEKLFFGSGTQLSVL.

The V gene is TRBV7-8, the J gene TRBJ2-3, with D perhaps TRBD2 (5 bases). The germline V and J ends were trimmed by 0 bases and 9 bases, with 10 bases remaining between them. The CDR3 loop spans 13 amino acids. Germline CDR1 reads SGHVS; CDR2 reads FQNEAQ. The CDR3: CASSLALGETQYF. DNA of the CDR3: TGTGCCAGCAGCTTAGCGCTTGGGGAGACGCAGTATTTT.

V gene TRBV9 combines with J gene TRBJ1-1; D is uncertain. The CDR3 is made up of 13 amino acids. Trimming left V 4 bases short and J 3 bases short, with 10 bases between. CDR1 SGDLS and CDR2 YYNGEE come from the germline V gene. This CDR3 is CASSFTQDTEAFF. DNA of the CDR3: TGTGCCAGCAGCTTTACCCAGGACACTGAAGCTTTCTTT.

V is TRBV5-1 and J is TRBJ1-2; TRBD1 aligns across 12 bases. Germline-derived CDR1 and CDR2 are SGHRS and YFSETQ. CDR3 size: 15 residues. The V gene end was trimmed by 3 bases and the J gene end by 2 bases; junction bases not matched to a gene: 2. The CDR3 region is CASSSGQGANYGYTF. For the CDR3, the DNA is TGCGCCAGCAGCTCGGGACAGGGGGCGAACTATGGCTACACCTTC.

The chain has TRBV5-6 and TRBJ1-3; D is uncertain. CDR1 is SGHDT, CDR2 YYEEEE, per germline. Trimming removed 3 bases from V and 0 bases from J, with 13 bases in between. The CDR3 is 16 residues long. This CDR3 reads CASSSARSSSGNTIYF. The CDR3 DNA is TGTGCCAGCAGCTCGGCTAGGTCTAGCTCTGGAAACACCATATATTTT.

The chain joins TRBV18 to TRBJ1-2, with D perhaps matching TRBD1 (5 bases). The CDR3 extends over 15 amino acids. Trimming removed 3 bases at V and 7 bases at J, with 18 bases between. The germline V gene has CDR1 KGHSH and CDR2 LQKENI. In DNA, the CDR3 is TGTGCCAGCTCACCCCTCGGGAGAGGGGAACGTGGCTACACCTTC. Residues: CASSPLGRGERGYTF.

The J gene is TRBJ2-7, the V gene TRBV27; perhaps TRBD1 as D (5 bases). CDR3 length equals 14 residues. V shed 2 bases and J shed 0 bases, with 8 bases lying between them. CDR1 and CDR2 (germline): MNHEY, SMNVEV (reference sequence). The CDR3 sequence: CASSLMGPSYEQYF. CDR3 nucleotides: TGTGCCAGCAGTTTAATGGGGCCCTCCTACGAGCAGTACTTC.

This chain links TRBV29-1 with TRBJ2-7, with TRBD1 identical over 8 bases. The CDR3 totals 14 residues. V dropped 4 bases and J dropped 5; count of bases not matched to a gene: 10. From germline, CDR1 is SQVTM and CDR2 ANQGSEA. As DNA, the CDR3 is TGCAGCGTTGTAGGCGGGACAGGTCGAGACGAGCAGTACTTC. It encodes CSVVGGTGRDEQYF.

This clone was found once. The rearrangement joins TRBV30 to TRBJ1-2, with D perhaps TRBD1 (6 bases). This CDR3 is built from 16 residues. CDR1 and CDR2 from the germline V gene are GTSNPN and SVGIG (reference sequence). V was shortened by 2 bases and J by 0 bases, with 16 bases between the two germline ends. The DNA for the CDR3 is TGTGCCTGGAGTCCGGGGGGGGCCGCCTCTAACTATGGCTACACCTTC. It codes for CAWSPGGAASNYGYTF.

CDR3 in amino acids: CASSYSGVLGTEAFF. The DNA of the CDR3 is TGTGCCAGCAGTTACTCAGGGGTCCTCGGGACTGAAGCTTTCTTT. The V call is TRBV6-5, the J call TRBJ1-1; TRBD1 might be the D (5 bases). This CDR3 has 15 amino acids. The V gene lost 0 bases and the J gene lost 5 bases, with 13 bases spanning the gap. From germline, CDR1 is MNHEY and CDR2 SVGAGI.

This clone was detected only once. This chain joins TRBV15 and TRBJ2-5; weak D call: TRBD1 (6 bases). This CDR3 contains 13 residues. The ends were cut back, 5 bases at V and 2 bases at J, with 9 bases in the middle. Looked up from germline, CDR1 is LNHNV and CDR2 is YYDKDF (reference sequence). The CDR3 loop reads CATSGTPQETQYF. The CDR3 DNA reads as TGTGCCACCAGCGGGACACCTCAAGAGACCCAGTACTTC.

This clone showed up just once. This sequence joins TRBV5-1 and TRBJ2-3, with 11 bases that match TRBD2. Germline CDR1 SGHRS, CDR2 YFSETQ. The J segment lost 0 bases and the V segment lost 2 bases, leaving 2 bases of the junction unmatched. This CDR3 is built from 16 residues. CDR3 nucleotides: TGCGCCAGCAGCTTCGGGACTAGCGGTAGCACAGATACGCAGTATTTT. Amino acids: CASSFGTSGSTDTQYF. The variable domain in full, completed from reference TRBV5-1 and TRBJ2-3, reads KAGVTQTPRYLIKTRGQQVTLSCSPISGHRSVSWYQQTPGQGLQFLFEYFSETQRNKGNFPGRFSGRQFSNSRSEMNVSTLELGDSALYLCASSFGTSGSTDTQYFGPGTRLTVL.

This chain connects TRBV5-5 to TRBJ2-2, with D perhaps TRBD2 (5 bases). With 0 bases removed from V and 8 bases from J, the gap between germline ends came to 5 bases. CDR3 size: 12 residues. Per the germline V gene, CDR1 is SGHKS and CDR2 is YYEKEE (reference sequence). In DNA form, the CDR3 reads TGTGCCAGCAGCTTGGGAGGGGGGGAGCTGTTTTTT. It translates to CASSLGGGELFF.

A few counts support this clone. The chain joins TRBV14 to TRBJ2-3; TRBD2 aligns across 8 bases. Germline CDR1 and CDR2: SGHDN and FVKESK. This CDR3 comprises 17 residues. Losses at the gene ends were 0 bases for V and 4 bases for J; bases not matched to a gene: 9. Written as DNA, the CDR3 is TGTGCCAGCAGCCAAGATTGGCGGGAGGTAGGCGCAGATACGCAGTATTTT. It encodes CASSQDWREVGADTQYF.

The chain's CDR3 is CASSEPAGGGETQYF. In DNA, the CDR3 is TGCGCCAGCAGTGAGCCAGCGGGAGGGGGGGAGACCCAGTACTTC. The J gene is TRBJ2-5, the V gene TRBV10-1, with 10 bases matching TRBD2. The CDR3 consists of 15 residues. Germline CDR1 reads WNHNN; CDR2 reads SYGVQD (reference sequence). V dropped 2 bases and J dropped 5; count of bases not matched to a gene: 5.

The count of this clone is one. The rearrangement joins TRBV6-4 to TRBJ1-1, with 10 bases identical to TRBD1. The J segment lost 1 base and the V segment lost 4 bases, leaving 0 bases of the junction unmatched. The CDR3 is 14 residues long. Germline V gene lookup returns CDR1 MRHNA and CDR2 SNTAGT. This chain's CDR3 is CASSGDRGNTEAFF. The CDR3 nucleotides read TGTGCCAGCAGTGGGGACAGGGGGAACACTGAAGCTTTCTTT.

The chain links TRBV11-3 to TRBJ2-3; D not certain. V lost 1 base and J lost 2, with 7 bases in between. The CDR3 loop spans 14 amino acids. Germline V gene data show CDR1 as SGHNT and CDR2 as YENEEA. CDR3 region: CASSLGPLTDTQYF. The CDR3 DNA is TGTGCCAGCAGCTTAGGGCCCCTCACAGATACGCAGTATTTT.

This sequence joins TRBV18 and TRBJ1-2; 9 nucleotides agree with TRBD1. The ends lost 0 bases at V and 8 bases at J; junction bases unmatched: 10. The germline CDR1 and CDR2 sequences are KGHSH and LQKENI. The CDR3 sequence is 16 residues long. The CDR3, as DNA: TGTGCCAGCTCACCACCATCAATACAGGGGGCGCGAGGCTACACCTTC. Encoded protein: CASSPPSIQGARGYTF.

The rearrangement uses TRBV28 and TRBJ2-7; TRBD2 might be the D (5 bases). CDR1 and CDR2 from the germline V gene are MDHEN and SYDVKM. V lost 4 bases, J lost 2 bases, and 15 bases lay in between. The CDR3 loop spans 15 amino acids. The CDR3 is CASSSGKTLPYEQYF. For the CDR3, the DNA is TGTGCCAGCAGTTCGGGGAAGACCTTACCCTACGAGCAGTACTTC.

The chain is built from TRBV6-1 and TRBJ1-4, with 7 bases that match TRBD1. This CDR3 contains 16 residues. Per germline, CDR1 MNHNS and CDR2 SASEGT. The J segment lost 7 bases and the V segment lost 4 bases, leaving 12 bases of the junction unmatched. The CDR3 DNA sequence: TGTGCCAGCAGTGCCTTACCGACAGGGTATGGTGAAAAACTGTTTTTT. It codes for CASSALPTGYGEKLFF.

This clone was recorded only once. The chain has TRBV27 and TRBJ1-1, with D unclear. The V end was cut by 0 bases, the J end by 5 bases, with 7 bases between. CDR1 and CDR2 from the germline V gene are MNHEY and SMNVEV (reference sequence). The length of the CDR3 is 13 residues. CDR3 residues: CASSLSWETEAFF. Written as DNA, the CDR3 is TGTGCCAGCAGTTTATCGTGGGAGACTGAAGCTTTCTTT.

The chain is built from TRBV4-1 and TRBJ2-7; possibly TRBD2 for D (5 bases). This CDR3 spans 16 amino acids. Trimming stripped 0 bases from V and 2 bases from J, with 14 bases between. Germline CDR1 and CDR2: MGHRA and YSYEKL. In nucleotides, the CDR3 is TGCGCCAGCAGCCAAGATTTACGGGAAGAGACCTACGAGCAGTACTTC. Amino acid sequence: CASSQDLREETYEQYF.

The chain uses TRBV11-2 and TRBJ2-2; 7 positions agree with TRBD1. V was clipped by 3 bases and J by 3 bases; unmatched bases: 4. Germline V lookup: CDR1 SGHAT, CDR2 FQNNGV. The CDR3 extends over 15 amino acids. CDR3 nucleotides: TGTGCCAGCAGCTTTCGACAGGGATACACCGGGGAGCTGTTTTTT. Residues: CASSFRQGYTGELFF.

This rearrangement joins TRBV7-9 to TRBJ2-5; D uncertain. V was clipped by 1 base and J by 5 bases, with 5 bases between them. CDR3 length: 12 amino acids. Germline values: CDR1 SEHNR, CDR2 FQNEAQ (reference sequence). The CDR3 reads CASSLVGETQYF. CDR3 sequence (DNA): TGTGCCAGCAGCTTAGTTGGCGAGACCCAGTACTTC.

The chain couples TRBV10-2 to TRBJ2-7; no definite D call. This CDR3 region has 12 residues. Germline lookup yields CDR1 WSHSY and CDR2 SAAADI. V dropped 3 bases and J dropped 4 bases, with 7 bases sitting between them. CDR3 amino acids: CASSDLSYEQYF. Written as DNA, the CDR3 is TGCGCCAGCAGTGACCTCAGTTACGAGCAGTACTTC.

CDR3 in DNA: TGTGCCAGCAGATCACAGGGAATGAACACTGAAGCTTTCTTT. Translating it yields CASRSQGMNTEAFF. The chain is built from TRBV6-4 and TRBJ1-1, with D possibly TRBD1 on 6 matching bases. Germline assignment: CDR1 MRHNA and CDR2 SNTAGT. V was shortened by 6 bases and J by 0 bases, with 11 bases between the two germline ends. The CDR3 runs to 14 residues.

This clone was observed a single time. The V gene is TRBV7-3, the J gene TRBJ2-2; D perhaps matches TRBD2 (5 bases). With 5 bases removed from V and 7 bases from J, the gap between germline ends came to 8 bases. The length of the CDR3 is 12 residues. Germline loops: CDR1 SGHTA, CDR2 FQGTGA. The CDR3 here is CASSQDFGELFF. CDR3 bases: TGTGCCAGCAGCCAGGACTTCGGGGAGCTGTTTTTT.